This T cell receptor (beta chain) was sequenced in a study of control samples from healthy donors and cancer patients. The protocol was immunoSEQ multiplex PCR, while the TCRdb copy is restricted to in-frame clones and leaves out a portion. There are 260,000 or so clones in the sample; about four fifths occur only once, and 10% to 15% lies in the top ten. Germline CDR1 and CDR2: LGHDT and YNNKEL (reference sequence). J lost 9 bases, V lost 3 bases, and 4 bases had no gene match. The CDR3 runs 13 residues. This chain uses TRBV3-1 (or the pseudogene TRBV3-2) with TRBJ2-1; 8 bases align to TRBD1. The specimen sequenced was PBMCs. This sequence originates from a woman aged 55 to 70 with lung cancer. CDR3 nucleotide sequence: TGTGCCAGCAGCCATGGGACAGGAGGTGAGCAGTTCTTC. Its translation: CASSHGTGGEQFF.